The clone carrying this T cell receptor beta chain has just a few counts. Its antigen is unknown. J lost 2 bases, V lost 3 bases, and 5 bases had no gene match. This CDR3 spans 15 amino acids. Germline-derived CDR1 and CDR2 are SGHTA and FQGNSA. This record comes from a study of beta chain features in type 1 diabetes. Findings of the study overall: The study found that naive, central memory and Treg TCRB repertoires appeared more similar in patients than in healthy donors. TCRB CDR3s were moderately but significantly shorter in Type 1 diabetes patients in all four CD4+ subsets.

Expressed TCRB transcripts were sequenced because the isolated RNA had all been reverse transcribed beforehand. Sequencing used immunoSEQ multiplex PCR; TCRdb keeps in-frame clones, though not all of them. The data show hundreds of thousands of clones, with around an eighth seen just once and 0.03% to 0.04% held by the top ten. This receptor was identified in a man aged 18 to 29 with type 1 diabetes. This chain joins TRBV7-2 and TRBJ2-7; TRBD1 matches at 9 bases. The sequenced sample was naive CD4+ T cells from blood. CDR3 nucleotides: TGTGCCAGCAGCTTGTTACAGGGGGCTACCTACGAGCAGTACTTC. The encoded protein is CASSLLQGATYEQYF.